This TCR beta chain was recovered during a study of cytomegalovirus exposure and HLA in healthy donors. The study sampled nominally healthy donors, though unrecorded immune exposures were likely. The PCR ran on 60 Vbeta and 13 Jbeta primers. TCRdb keeps only in-frame clones here, not all; method: immunoSEQ multiplex PCR. The sample contains 95,000 to 150,000 clones, 78% of which appear only once. Study-wide results and caveats: Analysis was carried out at a later point, and it linked a missense DCLRE1C variant to TCR beta V- and J-gene trimming. An apparent linkage of common viral pathogens to several of the most significant clusters emerged in a later analysis. Productive rates of about 87% or about 30% were seen for most TCR beta V segments in an earlier analysis.

The CDR3 length is 15 residues. Looked up from germline, CDR1 is MGHRA and CDR2 is YSYEKL. Trimming shortened V by 6 bases and J by 1 base, and 15 bases separated the two germline ends. A remark on this clone: What it binds is not known.

The chain carries TRBV4-1 and TRBJ2-5; D possibly corresponds to TRBD2 (6 bases). Sequencing input: PBMCs. The source of this sequence is a young woman in good health and CMV-seropositive. CDR3 residues: CASRPGLRIQETQYF. The CDR3 coding sequence is TGCGCCAGCAGACCGGGACTCCGAATCCAAGAGACCCAGTACTTC.